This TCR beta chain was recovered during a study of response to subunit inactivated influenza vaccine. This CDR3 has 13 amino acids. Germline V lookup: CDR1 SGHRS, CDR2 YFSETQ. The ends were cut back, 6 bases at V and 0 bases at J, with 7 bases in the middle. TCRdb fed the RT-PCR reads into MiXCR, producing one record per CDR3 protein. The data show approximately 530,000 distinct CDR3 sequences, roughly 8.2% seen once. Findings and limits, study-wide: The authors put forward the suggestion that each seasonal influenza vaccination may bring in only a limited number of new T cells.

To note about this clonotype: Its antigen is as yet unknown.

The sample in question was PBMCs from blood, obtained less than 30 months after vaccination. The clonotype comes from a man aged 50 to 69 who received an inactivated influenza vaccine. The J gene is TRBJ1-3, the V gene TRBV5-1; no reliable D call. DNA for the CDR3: TGCGCCAGCAAGGAGGACTCTGGAAACACCATATATTTT. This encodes CASKEDSGNTIYF.